This T cell receptor (beta chain) was captured by sequencing in a study of cytomegalovirus exposure and HLA in healthy donors. Germline-derived CDR1 and CDR2 are MGHRA and YSYEKL. V gave up 0 bases and J gave up 5 bases, with 16 bases separating them. The CDR3 totals 16 residues. Researchers ran the PCR with 60 Vbeta and 13 Jbeta primers. Sequencing was performed with immunoSEQ multiplex PCR; in TCRdb, only in-frame clones are kept and a portion is missing. This sample has about 230,000 clones; around 80% occur once, and the top ten carry over 0.5%. Study-wide results and limits: An analysis done earlier found most TCR beta V segments productive about 87% or about 30% of the time. Later on, an analysis tied around 17,000 TCR beta sequences to HLA alleles at 0.05 false discovery rate. Several of the most significant clusters appeared, in a later analysis, to be linked to common viral pathogens. Confirmation in vitro established that three CMV-associated chains were specific for CMV antigens.

Worth noting for this clone: Its target is unknown.

The sequence was obtained from a woman in her 40s in good health and CMV-seronegative. This chain uses TRBV4-1 with TRBJ1-2; D not certain. Sequenced sample: PBMCs. The CDR3 loop is CASSQDRGSSRYGYTF. In nucleotides, the CDR3 is TGCGCCAGCAGCCAAGATCGGGGAAGTTCTCGGTATGGCTACACCTTC.